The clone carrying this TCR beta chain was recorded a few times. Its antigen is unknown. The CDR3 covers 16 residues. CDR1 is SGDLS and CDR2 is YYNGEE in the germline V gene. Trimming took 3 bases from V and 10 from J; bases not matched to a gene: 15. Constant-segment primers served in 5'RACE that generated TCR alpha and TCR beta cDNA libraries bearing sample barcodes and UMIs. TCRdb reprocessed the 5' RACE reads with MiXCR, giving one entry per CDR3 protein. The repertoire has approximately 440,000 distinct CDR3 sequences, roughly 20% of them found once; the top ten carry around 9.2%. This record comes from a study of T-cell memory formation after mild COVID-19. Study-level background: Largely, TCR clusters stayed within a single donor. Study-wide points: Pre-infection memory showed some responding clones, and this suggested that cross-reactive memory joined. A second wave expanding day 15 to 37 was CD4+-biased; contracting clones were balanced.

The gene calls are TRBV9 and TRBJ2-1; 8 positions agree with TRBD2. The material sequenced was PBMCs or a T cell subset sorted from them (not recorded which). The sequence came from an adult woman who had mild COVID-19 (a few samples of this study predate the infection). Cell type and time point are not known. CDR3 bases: TGTGCCAGCAGCGACCGAGCGGGGGCCTCTATGAGGGAGCAGTTCTTC. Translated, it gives CASSDRAGASMREQFF.